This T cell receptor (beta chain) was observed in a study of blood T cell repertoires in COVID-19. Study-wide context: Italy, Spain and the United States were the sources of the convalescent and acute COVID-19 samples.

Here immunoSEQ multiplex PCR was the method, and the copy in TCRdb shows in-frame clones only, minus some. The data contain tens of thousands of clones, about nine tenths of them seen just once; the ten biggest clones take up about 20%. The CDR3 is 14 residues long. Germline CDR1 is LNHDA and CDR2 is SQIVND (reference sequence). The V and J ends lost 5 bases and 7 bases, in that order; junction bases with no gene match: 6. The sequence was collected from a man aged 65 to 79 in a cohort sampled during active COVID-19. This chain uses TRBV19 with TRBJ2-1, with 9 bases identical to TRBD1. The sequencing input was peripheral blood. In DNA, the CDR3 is TGTGCCAGTAGTCCCTTACAGGGGGCAAATGAGCAGTTCTTC. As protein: CASSPLQGANEQFF.